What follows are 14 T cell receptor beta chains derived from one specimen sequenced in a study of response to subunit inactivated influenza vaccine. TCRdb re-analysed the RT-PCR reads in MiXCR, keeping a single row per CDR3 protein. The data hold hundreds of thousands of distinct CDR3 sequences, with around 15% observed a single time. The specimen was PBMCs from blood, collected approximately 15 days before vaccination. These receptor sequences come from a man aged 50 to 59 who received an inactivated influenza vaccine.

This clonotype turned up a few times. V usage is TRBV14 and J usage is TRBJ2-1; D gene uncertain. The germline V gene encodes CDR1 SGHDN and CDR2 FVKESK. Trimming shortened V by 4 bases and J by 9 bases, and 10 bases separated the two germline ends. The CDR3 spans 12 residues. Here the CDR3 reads CASSLFGVEQFF. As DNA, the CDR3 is TGTGCCAGCAGCCTTTTTGGAGTTGAGCAGTTCTTC.

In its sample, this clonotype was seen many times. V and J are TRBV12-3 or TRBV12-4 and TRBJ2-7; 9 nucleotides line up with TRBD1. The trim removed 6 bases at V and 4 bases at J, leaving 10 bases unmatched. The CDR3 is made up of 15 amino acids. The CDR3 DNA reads TGTGCCAGCAGCACGACGGGACAGGGCTCTTACGAGCAGTACTTC. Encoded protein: CASSTTGQGSYEQYF.

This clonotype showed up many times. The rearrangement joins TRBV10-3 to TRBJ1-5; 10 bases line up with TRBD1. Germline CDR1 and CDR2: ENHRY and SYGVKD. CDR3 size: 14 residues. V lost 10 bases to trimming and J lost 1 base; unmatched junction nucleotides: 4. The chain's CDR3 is CATSGQGSNQPQHF. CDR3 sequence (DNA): TGTGCCACCTCGGGACAGGGGAGCAATCAGCCCCAGCATTTT.

CDR3 region: CASEGQERGYTF. The CDR3 nucleotides read TGTGCCAGCGAAGGACAGGAACGTGGCTACACCTTC. The rearrangement uses TRBV28 and TRBJ1-2; 7 positions match TRBD1. J was trimmed by 7 bases and V by 8 bases; bases with no gene match: 7. The germline V gene encodes CDR1 MDHEN and CDR2 SYDVKM. CDR3 length: 12 amino acids.

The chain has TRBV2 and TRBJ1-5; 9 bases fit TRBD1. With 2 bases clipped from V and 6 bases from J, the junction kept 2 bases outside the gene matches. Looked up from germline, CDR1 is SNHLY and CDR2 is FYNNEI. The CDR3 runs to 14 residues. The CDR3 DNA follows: TGTGCCAGCAGTGAAAGGACAGGGGTTCAGCCCCAGCATTTT. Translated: CASSERTGVQPQHF.

The CDR3 DNA reads as TGTGCCAGCAGGGTGGCGATTAACACTGAAGCTTTCTTT. It yields the protein CASRVAINTEAFF. This chain links TRBV21-1 with TRBJ1-1. TRBV21-1 is recorded as a pseudogene. The CDR3 is 13 residues long.

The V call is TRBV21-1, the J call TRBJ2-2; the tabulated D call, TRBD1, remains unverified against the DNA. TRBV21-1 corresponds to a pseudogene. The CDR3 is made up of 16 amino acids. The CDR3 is CASSKAEDTNTGELFF. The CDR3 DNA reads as TGTGCCAGCAGCAAAGCGGAGGACACGAACACCGGGGAGCTGTTTTTT.

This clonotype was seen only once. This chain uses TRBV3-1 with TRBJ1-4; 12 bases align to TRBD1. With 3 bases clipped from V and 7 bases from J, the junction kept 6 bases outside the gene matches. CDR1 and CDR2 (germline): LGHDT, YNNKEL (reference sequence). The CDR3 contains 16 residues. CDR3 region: CASSHRDRGLSEKLFF. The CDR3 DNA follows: TGTGCCAGCAGCCACCGGGACAGGGGGCTAAGTGAAAAACTGTTTTTT.

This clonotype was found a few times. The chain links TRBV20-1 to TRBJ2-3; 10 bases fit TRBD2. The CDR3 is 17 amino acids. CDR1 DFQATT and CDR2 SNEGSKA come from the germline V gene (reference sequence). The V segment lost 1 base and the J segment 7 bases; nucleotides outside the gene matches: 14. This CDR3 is CSARASSSGGALYTQYF. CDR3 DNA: TGCAGTGCTAGAGCCAGTAGCAGCGGGGGGGCCCTTTATACGCAGTATTTT.

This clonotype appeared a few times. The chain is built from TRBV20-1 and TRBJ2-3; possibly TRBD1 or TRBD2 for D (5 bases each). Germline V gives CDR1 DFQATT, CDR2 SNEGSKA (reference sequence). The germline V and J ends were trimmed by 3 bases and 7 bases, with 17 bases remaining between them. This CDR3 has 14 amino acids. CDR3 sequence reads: CSASREGYPYTQYF. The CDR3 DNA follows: TGCAGTGCTAGTCGAGAGGGGTACCCCTATACGCAGTATTTT.

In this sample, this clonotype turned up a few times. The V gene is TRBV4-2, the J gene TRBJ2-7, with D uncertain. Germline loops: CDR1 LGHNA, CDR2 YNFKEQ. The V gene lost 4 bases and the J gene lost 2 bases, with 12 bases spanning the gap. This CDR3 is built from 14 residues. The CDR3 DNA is TGTGCCAGCAGCCCCGACCGACGAACCTACGAGCAGTACTTC. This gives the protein CASSPDRRTYEQYF.

For the CDR3, the DNA is TGTGCCAGCAGTTTCGAAAAAGGGGCAGATACGCAGTATTTT. Protein: CASSFEKGADTQYF. The genes are TRBV12-3 or TRBV12-4 and TRBJ2-3; D possibly corresponds to TRBD1 (5 bases). V lost 3 bases and J 4 bases, leaving 11 bases between the germline ends. The CDR3 spans 14 residues.

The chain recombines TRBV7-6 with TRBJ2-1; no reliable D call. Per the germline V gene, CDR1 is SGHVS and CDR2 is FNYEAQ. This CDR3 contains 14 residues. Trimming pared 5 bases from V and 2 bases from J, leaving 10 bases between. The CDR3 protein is CASSPFETYNEQFF. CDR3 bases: TGTGCCAGCAGCCCCTTTGAAACCTACAATGAGCAGTTCTTC.

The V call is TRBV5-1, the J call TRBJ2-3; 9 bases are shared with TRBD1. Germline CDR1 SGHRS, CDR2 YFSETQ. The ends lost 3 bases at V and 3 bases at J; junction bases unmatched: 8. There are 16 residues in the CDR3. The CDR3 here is CASSSAGTGRTDTQYF. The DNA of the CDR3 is TGCGCCAGCAGCTCCGCCGGGACAGGGAGGACAGATACGCAGTATTTT.